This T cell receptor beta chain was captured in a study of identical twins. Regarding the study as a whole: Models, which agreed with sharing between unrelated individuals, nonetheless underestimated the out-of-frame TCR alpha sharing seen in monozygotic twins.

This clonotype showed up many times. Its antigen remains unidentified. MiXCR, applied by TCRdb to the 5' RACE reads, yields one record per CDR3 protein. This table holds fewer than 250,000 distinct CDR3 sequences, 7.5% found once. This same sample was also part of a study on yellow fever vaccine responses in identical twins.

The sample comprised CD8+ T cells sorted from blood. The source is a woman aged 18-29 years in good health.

The CDR3 DNA is TGTGCCAGCAGCGTCTGGGGGACCCAAGAGACCCAGTACTTC. Translation: CASSVWGTQETQYF. The chain carries TRBV9 and TRBJ2-5; D may match TRBD1 or TRBD2 (5 bases each). Trimming pared 2 bases from V and 1 base from J, leaving 9 bases between. Germline V gene sequence: CDR1 SGDLS, CDR2 YYNGEE. This CDR3 region has 14 residues. The variable domain in full, with the rest retrieved from reference TRBV9 and TRBJ2-5, is DSGVTQTPKHLITATGQRVTLRCSPRSGDLSVYWYQQSLDQGLQFLIQYYNGEERAKGNILERFSAQQFPDLHSELNLSSLELGDSALYFCASSVWGTQETQYFGPGTRLLVL.